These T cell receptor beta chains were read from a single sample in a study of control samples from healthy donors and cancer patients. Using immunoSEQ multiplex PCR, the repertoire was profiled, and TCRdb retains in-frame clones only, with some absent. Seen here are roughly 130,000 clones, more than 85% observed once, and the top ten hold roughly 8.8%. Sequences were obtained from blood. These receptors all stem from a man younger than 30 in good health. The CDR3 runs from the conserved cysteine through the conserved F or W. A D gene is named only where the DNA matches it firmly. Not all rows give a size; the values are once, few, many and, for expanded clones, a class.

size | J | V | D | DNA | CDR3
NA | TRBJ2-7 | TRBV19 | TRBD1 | TGTGCCAGTAGCCCGGGACAGGGGACCTACGAGCAGTACTTC | CASSPGQGTYEQYF
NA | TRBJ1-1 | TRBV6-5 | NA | TGTGCCAGCGGACGGGACCCGCTGAACACTGAAGCTTTCTTT | CASGRDPLNTEAFF
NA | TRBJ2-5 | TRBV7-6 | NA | TGTGCCAGCACCCAAGCGCCAAATACTGACGGGGAGACCCAGTACTTC | CASTQAPNTDGETQYF
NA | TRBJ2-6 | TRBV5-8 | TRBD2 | TGTGCCAGCAGCTGGGGAGGGTCTGGGGCCAACGTCCTGACTTTC | CASSWGGSGANVLTF
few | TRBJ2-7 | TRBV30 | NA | TGTGCCTGGAGGGGACACCTTCCAGGCGAGCAGTACTTC | CAWRGHLPGEQYF
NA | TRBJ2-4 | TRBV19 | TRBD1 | TGTGCCAGTAGTATGTGGGTAGGGACAGGGGGGGAAAACATTCAGTACTTC | CASSMWVGTGGENIQYF
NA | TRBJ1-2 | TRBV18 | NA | TGTGCCAGCTCACCCGCTCCGGATAACTATGGCTACACCTTC | CASSPAPDNYGYTF
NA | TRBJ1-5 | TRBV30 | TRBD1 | TGTGCCTGGAGTATCGCGGGACAGGGCAAGCAGCCCCAGCATTTT | CAWSIAGQGKQPQHF
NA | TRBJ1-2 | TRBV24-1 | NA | TGTGCCACCAGTCTTGAAGGCTATGGCTACACCTTC | CATSLEGYGYTF
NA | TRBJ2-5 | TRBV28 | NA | TGTGCCAGCAGTTTTCTTAGGCCAGGTCAAGAGACCCAGTACTTC | CASSFLRPGQETQYF
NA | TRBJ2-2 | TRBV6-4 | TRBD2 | TGTGCCAGCAGTGACTCGGCGCGGGGGGGTTCCGGGGAGCTGTTTTTT | CASSDSARGGSGELFF
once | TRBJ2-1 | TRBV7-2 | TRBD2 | TGTGCCAGCAGCTTAGGGCGGGGGACCTACAATGAGCAGTTCTTC | CASSLGRGTYNEQFF
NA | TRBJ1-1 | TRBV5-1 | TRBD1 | TGCGCCAGCAGCTTACAGGGGGCCCACACTGAAGCTTTCTTT | CASSLQGAHTEAFF
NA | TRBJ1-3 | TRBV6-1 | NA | TGTGCCAGCAGTGAAATCTCAGCTTACCTATCTGGAAACACCATATATTTT | CASSEISAYLSGNTIYF
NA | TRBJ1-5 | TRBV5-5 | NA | TGTGCCAGCAGCCAACGGGGGTATCAGCCCCAGCATTTT | CASSQRGYQPQHF